The present TCR beta chain was sequenced within a study of blood T cell repertoires in COVID-19. The CDR3 is made up of 14 amino acids. The V gene lost 3 bases and the J gene lost 0 bases, with 5 bases spanning the gap. CDR1 and CDR2 from the germline V gene are KGHDR and SFDVKD. Original data processing: Reference gene primer amplification in the assay estimated nucleated cell counts. The assay was immunoSEQ multiplex PCR, and TCRdb's table has in-frame clones only and misses some. The V and J calls and the clone size are those of that table, but D and trimming were determined from the DNA. The table lists a few hundred thousand clones, around 84% of them singletons.

Sequences were obtained from peripheral blood. The origin of this receptor is a woman older than 75 with COVID-19, enrolled during active disease. J is TRBJ1-5 and V is TRBV24-1; D is uncertain. CDR3 DNA sequence: TGTGCCACCAGTGATGGAGGTAGCAATCAGCCCCAGCATTTT. Translated: CATSDGGSNQPQHF.